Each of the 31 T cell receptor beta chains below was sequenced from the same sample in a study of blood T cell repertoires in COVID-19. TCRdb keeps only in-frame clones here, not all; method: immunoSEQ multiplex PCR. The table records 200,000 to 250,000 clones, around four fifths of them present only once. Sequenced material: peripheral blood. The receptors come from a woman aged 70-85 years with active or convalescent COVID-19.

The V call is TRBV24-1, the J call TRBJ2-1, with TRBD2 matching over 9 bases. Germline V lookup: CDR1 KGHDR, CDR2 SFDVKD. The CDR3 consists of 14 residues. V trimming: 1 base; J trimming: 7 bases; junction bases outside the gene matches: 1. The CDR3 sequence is CATSDFTSGNEQFF. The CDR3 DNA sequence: TGTGCCACCAGTGATTTTACTAGCGGGAATGAGCAGTTCTTC.

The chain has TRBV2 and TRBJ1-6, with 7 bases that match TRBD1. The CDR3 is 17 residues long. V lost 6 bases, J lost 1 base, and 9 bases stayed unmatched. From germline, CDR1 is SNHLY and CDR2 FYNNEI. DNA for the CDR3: TGTGCCAGCAGGAAGACAACAGGGGAATCCTATAATTCACCCCTCCACTTT. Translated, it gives CASRKTTGESYNSPLHF.

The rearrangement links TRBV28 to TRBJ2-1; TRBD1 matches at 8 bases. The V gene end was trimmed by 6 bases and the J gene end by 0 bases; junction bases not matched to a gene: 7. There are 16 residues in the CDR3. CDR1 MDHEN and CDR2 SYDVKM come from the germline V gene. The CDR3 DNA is TGTGCCAGCAGCTTGGGACAGGATAGCTCCTACAATGAGCAGTTCTTC. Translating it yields CASSLGQDSSYNEQFF.

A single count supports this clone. This CDR3 is CASSQDQPGTYEQYF. CDR3 DNA sequence: TGCGCCAGCAGCCAAGATCAGCCAGGGACCTACGAGCAGTACTTC. V usage is TRBV4-3 and J usage is TRBJ2-7, with D perhaps TRBD1 (5 bases). Germline loops: CDR1 LGHNA, CDR2 YSLEER. The CDR3 sequence is 15 residues long. Deletions cut 0 bases from V and 2 bases from J, with 11 bases between.

The CDR3 DNA follows: TGTGCCAGCAGCCGCTCGCCCAGCTCCTACGAGCAGTACTTC. This sequence encodes CASSRSPSSYEQYF. This chain joins TRBV6-5 and TRBJ2-7; D call uncertain. Germline CDR1 is MNHEY and CDR2 is SVGAGI. The CDR3 is made up of 14 amino acids. Trimming stripped 6 bases from V and 0 bases from J, with 12 bases between.

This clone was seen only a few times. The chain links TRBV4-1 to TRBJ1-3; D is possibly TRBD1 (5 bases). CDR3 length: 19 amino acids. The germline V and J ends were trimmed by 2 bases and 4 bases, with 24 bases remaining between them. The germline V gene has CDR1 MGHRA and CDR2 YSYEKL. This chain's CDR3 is CASSQIQGSRTRLGNTIYF. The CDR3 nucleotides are TGCGCCAGCAGCCAAATCCAAGGTAGTAGGACAAGACTCGGAAACACCATATATTTT.

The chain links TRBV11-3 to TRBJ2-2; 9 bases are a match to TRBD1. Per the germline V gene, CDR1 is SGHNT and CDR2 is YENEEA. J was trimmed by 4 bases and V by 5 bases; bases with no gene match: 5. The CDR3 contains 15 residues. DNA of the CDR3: TGTGCCAGCAGCACGGACAGGGGTTCCACCGGGGAGCTGTTTTTT. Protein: CASSTDRGSTGELFF.

CDR3 sequence: CAWDRAVTEAFF. DNA of the CDR3: TGTGCCTGGGACAGGGCGGTCACTGAAGCTTTCTTT. V usage is TRBV30 and J usage is TRBJ1-1; 7 bases align to TRBD1. CDR1 is GTSNPN and CDR2 is SVGIG in the germline V gene (reference sequence). The CDR3 extends over 12 amino acids. Trimming took 5 bases from V and 4 from J; bases not matched to a gene: 4.

This CDR3 is CASSWGGGGNYEQYF. The DNA for the CDR3 is TGTGCCAGCAGCTGGGGGGGTGGCGGAAACTACGAGCAGTACTTC. The gene calls are TRBV11-3 and TRBJ2-7, with 7 bases lining up with TRBD2. This CDR3 is 15 amino acids long. Germline CDR1 and CDR2: SGHNT and YENEEA. J lost 3 bases, V lost 4 bases, and 9 bases had no gene match.

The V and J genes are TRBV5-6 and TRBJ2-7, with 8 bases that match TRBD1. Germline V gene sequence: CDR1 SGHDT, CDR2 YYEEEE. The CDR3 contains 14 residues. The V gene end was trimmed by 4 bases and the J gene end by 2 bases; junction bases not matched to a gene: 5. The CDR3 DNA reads TGTGCCAGCAGCCCCCGGACAGGGACCTACGAGCAGTACTTC. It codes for CASSPRTGTYEQYF.

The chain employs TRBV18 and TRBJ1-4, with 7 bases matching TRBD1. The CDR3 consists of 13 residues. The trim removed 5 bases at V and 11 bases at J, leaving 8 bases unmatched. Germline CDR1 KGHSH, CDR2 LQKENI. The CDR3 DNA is TGTGCCAGCTCAGGGACAGTATCGGCTAAACTGTTTTTT. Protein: CASSGTVSAKLFF. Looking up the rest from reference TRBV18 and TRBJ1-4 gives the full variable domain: NAGVMQNPRHLVRRRGQEARLRCSPMKGHSHVYWYRQLPEEGLKFMVYLQKENIIDESGMPKERFSAEFPKEGPSILRIQQVVRGDSAAYFCASSGTVSAKLFFGSGTQLSVL.

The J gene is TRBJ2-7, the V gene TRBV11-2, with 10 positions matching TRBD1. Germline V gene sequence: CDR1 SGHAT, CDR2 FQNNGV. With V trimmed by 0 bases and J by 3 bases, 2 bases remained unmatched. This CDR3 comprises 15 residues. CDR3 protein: CASSLDGTGVYEQYF. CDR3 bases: TGTGCCAGCAGCTTAGATGGGACAGGGGTCTACGAGCAGTACTTC.

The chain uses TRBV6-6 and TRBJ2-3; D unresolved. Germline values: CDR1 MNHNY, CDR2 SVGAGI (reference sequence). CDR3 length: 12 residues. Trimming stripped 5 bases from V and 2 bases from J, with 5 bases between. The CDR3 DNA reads TGTGCCAGCAGTACTGCCACAGATACGCAGTATTTT. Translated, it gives CASSTATDTQYF.

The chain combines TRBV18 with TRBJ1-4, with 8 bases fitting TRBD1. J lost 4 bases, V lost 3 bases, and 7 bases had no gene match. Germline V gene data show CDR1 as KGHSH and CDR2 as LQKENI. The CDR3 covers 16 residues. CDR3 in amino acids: CASSPMTGANNEKLFF. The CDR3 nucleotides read TGTGCCAGCTCACCGATGACAGGGGCCAATAATGAAAAACTGTTTTTT.

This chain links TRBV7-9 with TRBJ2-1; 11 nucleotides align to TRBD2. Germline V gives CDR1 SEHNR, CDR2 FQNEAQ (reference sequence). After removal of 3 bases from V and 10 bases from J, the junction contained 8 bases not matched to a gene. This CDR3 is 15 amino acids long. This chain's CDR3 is CASSLTSGAPGEQFF. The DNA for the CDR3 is TGTGCCAGCAGCTTGACTAGCGGGGCGCCTGGAGAGCAGTTCTTC.

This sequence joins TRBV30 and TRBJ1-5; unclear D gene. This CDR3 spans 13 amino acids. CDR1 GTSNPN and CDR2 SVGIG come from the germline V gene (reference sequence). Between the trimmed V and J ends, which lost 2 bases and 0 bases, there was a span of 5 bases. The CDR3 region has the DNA TGTGCCTGGAGTCGTCCTAGCAATCAGCCCCAGCATTTT. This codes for CAWSRPSNQPQHF.

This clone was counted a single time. CDR3 sequence (DNA): TGTGCCAGCAGCACCGGGACAGAAGAGACCCAGTACTTC. Amino acids: CASSTGTEETQYF. The chain joins TRBV14 to TRBJ2-5, with 7 bases fitting TRBD1. J gave up 3 bases and V 5 bases, and 3 bases lay outside the gene matches. The CDR3 spans 13 residues. Germline V CDR1 and CDR2: SGHDN, FVKESK. Using reference TRBV14 and TRBJ2-5 for the parts outside the CDR3, the full variable domain is EAGVTQFPSHSVIEKGQTVTLRCDPISGHDNLYWYRRVMGKEIKFLLHFVKESKQDESGMPNNRFLAERTGGTYSTLKVQPAELEDSGVYFCASSTGTEETQYFGPGTRLLVL.

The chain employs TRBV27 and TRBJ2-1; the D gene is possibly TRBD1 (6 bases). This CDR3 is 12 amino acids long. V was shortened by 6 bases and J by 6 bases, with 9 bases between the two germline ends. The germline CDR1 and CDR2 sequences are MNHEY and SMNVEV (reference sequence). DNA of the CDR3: TGTGCCAGCAGCAGGGGTCCCAATGAGCAGTTCTTC. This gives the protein CASSRGPNEQFF.

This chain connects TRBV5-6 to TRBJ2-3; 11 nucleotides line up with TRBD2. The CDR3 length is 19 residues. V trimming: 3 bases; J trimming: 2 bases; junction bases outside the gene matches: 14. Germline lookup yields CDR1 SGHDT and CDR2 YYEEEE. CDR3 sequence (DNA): TGTGCCAGCAGCTCCAGGGGTAGCGGGGGGGCCATTAACACAGATACGCAGTATTTT. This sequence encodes CASSSRGSGGAINTDTQYF. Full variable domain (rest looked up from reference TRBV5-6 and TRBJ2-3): DAGVTQSPTHLIKTRGQQVTLRCSPKSGHDTVSWYQQALGQGPQFIFQYYEEEERQRGNFPDRFSGHQFPNYSSELNVNALLLGDSALYLCASSSRGSGGAINTDTQYFGPGTRLTVL.

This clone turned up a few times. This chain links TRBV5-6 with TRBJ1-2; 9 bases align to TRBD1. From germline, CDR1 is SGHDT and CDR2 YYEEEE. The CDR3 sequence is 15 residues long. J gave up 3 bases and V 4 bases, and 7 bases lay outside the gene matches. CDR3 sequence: CASSDTRQGDYGYTF. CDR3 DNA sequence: TGTGCCAGCAGCGACACTCGACAGGGGGACTATGGCTACACCTTC.

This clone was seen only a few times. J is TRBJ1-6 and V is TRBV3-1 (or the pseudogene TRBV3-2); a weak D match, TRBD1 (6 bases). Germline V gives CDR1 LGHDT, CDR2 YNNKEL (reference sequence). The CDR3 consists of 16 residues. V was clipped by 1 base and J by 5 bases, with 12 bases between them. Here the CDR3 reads CASSQGIQGNNSPLHF. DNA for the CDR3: TGTGCCAGCAGCCAAGGCATACAGGGTAATAATTCACCCCTCCACTTT.

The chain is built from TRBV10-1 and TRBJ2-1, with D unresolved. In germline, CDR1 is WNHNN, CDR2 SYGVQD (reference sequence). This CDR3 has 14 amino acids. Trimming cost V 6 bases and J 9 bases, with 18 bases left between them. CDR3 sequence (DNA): TGCGCCAGCAGCCGCGTCGCCGGTCTAGGTGAGCAGTTCTTC. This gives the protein CASSRVAGLGEQFF.

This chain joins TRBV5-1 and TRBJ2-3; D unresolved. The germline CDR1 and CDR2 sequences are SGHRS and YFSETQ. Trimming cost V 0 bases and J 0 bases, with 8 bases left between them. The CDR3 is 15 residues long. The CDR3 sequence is CASSLGASSTDTQYF. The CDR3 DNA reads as TGCGCCAGCAGCTTGGGGGCCTCTAGCACAGATACGCAGTATTTT.

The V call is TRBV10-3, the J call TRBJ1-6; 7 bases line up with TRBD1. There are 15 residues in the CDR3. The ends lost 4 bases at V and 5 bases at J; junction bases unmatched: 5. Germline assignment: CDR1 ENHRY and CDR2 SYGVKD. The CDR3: CAISVFGTDNSPLHF. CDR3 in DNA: TGTGCCATCAGTGTTTTCGGGACAGATAATTCACCCCTCCACTTT.

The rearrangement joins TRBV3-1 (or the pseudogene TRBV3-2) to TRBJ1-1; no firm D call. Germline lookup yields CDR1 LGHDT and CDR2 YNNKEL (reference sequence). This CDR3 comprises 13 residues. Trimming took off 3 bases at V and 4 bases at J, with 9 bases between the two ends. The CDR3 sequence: CASSHEGGTEAFF. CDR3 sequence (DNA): TGTGCCAGCAGCCATGAGGGTGGCACTGAAGCTTTCTTT.

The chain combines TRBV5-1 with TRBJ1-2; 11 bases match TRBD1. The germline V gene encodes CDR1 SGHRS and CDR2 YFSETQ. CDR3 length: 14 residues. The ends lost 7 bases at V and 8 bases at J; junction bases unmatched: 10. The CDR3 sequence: CASGTGGIIPGYTF. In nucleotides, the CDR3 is TGCGCCAGCGGGACAGGGGGAATCATACCGGGCTACACCTTC.

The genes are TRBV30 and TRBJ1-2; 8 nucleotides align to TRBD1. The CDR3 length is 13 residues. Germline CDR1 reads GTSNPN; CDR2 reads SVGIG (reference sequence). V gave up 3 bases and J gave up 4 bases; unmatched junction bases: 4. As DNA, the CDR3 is TGTGCCTGGAGCCAGGGGGCGTTCTATGGCTACACCTTC. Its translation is CAWSQGAFYGYTF.

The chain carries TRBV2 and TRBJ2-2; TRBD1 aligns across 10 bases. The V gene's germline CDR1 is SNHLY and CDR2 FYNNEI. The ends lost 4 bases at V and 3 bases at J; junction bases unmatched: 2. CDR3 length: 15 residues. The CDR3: CASSGTGGDTGELFF. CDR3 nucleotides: TGTGCCAGCAGTGGGACAGGGGGTGACACCGGGGAGCTGTTTTTT.

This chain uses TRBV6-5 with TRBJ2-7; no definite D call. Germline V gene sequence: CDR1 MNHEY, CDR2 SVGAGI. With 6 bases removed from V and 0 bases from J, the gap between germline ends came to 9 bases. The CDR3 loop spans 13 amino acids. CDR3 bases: TGTGCCAGCAGGCGACACGACTCCTACGAGCAGTACTTC. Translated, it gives CASRRHDSYEQYF.

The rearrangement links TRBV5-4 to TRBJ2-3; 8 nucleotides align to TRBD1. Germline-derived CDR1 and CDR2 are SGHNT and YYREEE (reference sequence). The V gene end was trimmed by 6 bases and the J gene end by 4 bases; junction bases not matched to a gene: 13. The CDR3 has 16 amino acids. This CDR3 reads CASTASGGGWSDTQYF. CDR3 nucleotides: TGTGCCAGCACAGCGTCAGGGGGCGGGTGGTCAGATACGCAGTATTTT.

Here the CDR3 reads CASSSPGQGALEQYF. In nucleotides, the CDR3 is TGTGCCAGCAGTTCTCCGGGACAGGGGGCCCTCGAGCAGTACTTC. The chain links TRBV28 to TRBJ2-7; 12 bases agree with TRBD1. Germline values: CDR1 MDHEN, CDR2 SYDVKM. The junction had 7 bases not matched to a gene; V was cut back by 4 bases and J by 6 bases. CDR3 size: 15 residues.